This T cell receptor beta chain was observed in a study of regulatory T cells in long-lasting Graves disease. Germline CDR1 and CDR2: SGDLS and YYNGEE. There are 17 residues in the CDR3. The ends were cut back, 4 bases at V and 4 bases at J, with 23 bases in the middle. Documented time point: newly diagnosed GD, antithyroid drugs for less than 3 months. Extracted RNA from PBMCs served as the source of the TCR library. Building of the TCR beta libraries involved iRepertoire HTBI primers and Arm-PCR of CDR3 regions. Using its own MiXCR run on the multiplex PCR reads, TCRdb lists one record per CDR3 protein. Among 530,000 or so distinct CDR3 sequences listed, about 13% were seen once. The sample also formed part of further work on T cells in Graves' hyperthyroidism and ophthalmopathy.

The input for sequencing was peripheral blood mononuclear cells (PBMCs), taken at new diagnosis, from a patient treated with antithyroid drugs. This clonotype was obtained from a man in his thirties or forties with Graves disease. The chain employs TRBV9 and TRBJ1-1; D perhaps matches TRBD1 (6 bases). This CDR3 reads CASSPRSGAAIGTEAFF. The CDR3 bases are TGTGCCAGCAGCCCCAGATCAGGGGCCGCCATCGGCACTGAAGCTTTCTTT.